This T cell receptor (beta chain) comes out of a study of Ad26.COV2.S vaccination and SARS-CoV-2 variants. Study-wide background: The COV1001 Ad26.COV2.S trial arm included the donor. Study-wide results and limits: Non-spike TCR breadth did not differ much between vaccine and placebo recipients. Total responses of T cells may have been underestimated by the analyses of TCR breadth and depth.

The sample's treatment: approximately 18 received Ad26.COV2.S at low or high dose, single or two shots; roughly five received placebo; per-sample allocation not given. At day 63 after the first vaccine or placebo injection, samples were drawn. Assay used: immunoSEQ multiplex PCR; TCRdb lists only in-frame clones, some missing. The sample consists of about 350,000 clones, about nine tenths of them appearing once. To note about this clone: Its target is not known.

Specimen: peripheral blood, collected in a trial of Ad26.COV2.S vaccine versus placebo. The source of this sequence is a person between 18 and 60 years old who received the Ad26.COV2.S COVID-19 vaccine or a placebo.

In DNA, the CDR3 is TGTGCCAGATGGGGACAGGGCTATGGCTACACCTTC. Its protein product is CARWGQGYGYTF. The chain recombines TRBV30 with TRBJ1-2; TRBD1 aligns across 9 bases. The CDR3 is made up of 12 amino acids. Germline V gene lookup returns CDR1 GTSNPN and CDR2 SVGIG (reference sequence). The ends lost 8 bases at V and 4 bases at J; junction bases unmatched: 5.